This TCR beta chain was sequenced during a study of blood T cells in healthy people across ages. Study summary: Every two T cells gave about one barcoded beta molecule via template switching.

A second PCR of 7 to 11 cycles used a sample-barcoded 5' primer and a J-beta primer mix. Each cDNA was tagged by a template-switch adaptor containing 12 random nucleotides. In TCRdb, the 5' RACE reads were re-called with MiXCR into one record per CDR3 protein. The repertoire holds about 1.1 million distinct CDR3 sequences, more than 30% seen once, with around 14% in the top ten. CDR3 length equals 15 residues. Germline CDR1 MDHEN, CDR2 SYDVKM. V shed 9 bases, J shed 7 bases, and the junction held 17 bases outside the gene matches. The receptor's source is a man in his late teens or twenties in good health. The sequencing sample was made of blood. V and J are TRBV28 and TRBJ2-7; 8 bases agree with TRBD1. For the CDR3, the DNA is TGTGCCAGTATTTCTCCTAACAGGGGGGCCAATGAGCAGTACTTC. Protein: CASISPNRGANEQYF.